This TCR beta chain derives from a study of breast tumors, draining lymph nodes, adjacent tissues. Notes on this clonotype: Its antigen is unknown. A much larger clone is a single base away; this may be a read error.

Study-level points and caveats: Luminal-like breast cancer showed significantly higher tumor–nontumor repertoire similarity than basal-like. Data fit most tumor T cells coming from lymph node, expanding in tumor.

The CDR3 consists of 19 residues. Germline CDR1 is GTSNPN and CDR2 is SVGIG (reference sequence). Breast cancer patients provided tissue from their axillary draining lymph nodes. TCRdb re-called the multiplex PCR reads with MiXCR, one entry per CDR3 protein. This table has fewer than 150,000 distinct CDR3 sequences, over 20% appearing once. The V gene is TRBV30, the J gene TRBJ1-3; D might be TRBD1 (5 bases). The sequencing input was axillary lymph node tissue. The sequence was collected from a female donor with breast cancer. Some clones in this sample may be carry-over from other donors' samples. The CDR3 bases are TGTGCCTGGAGTGTAGCAAGGGTGATGGGGCAGGGAGGCGGAAACACCATGTATTTT. It specifies CAWSVARVMGQGGGNTMYF.